Described below is a single TCR beta chain sequence and its context. The data were taken from a study of T cell responses to AZD1222 COVID-19 vaccine. Study-wide background: Pooled together were second doses at about 4 or about 12 weeks.

Produced via immunoSEQ multiplex PCR; TCRdb's table is partial and in-frame only. The sample yields approximately 150,000 clones, 91% seen once. The germline V gene has CDR1 SGHTA and CDR2 FQGNSA. The ends lost 1 base at V and 5 bases at J; junction bases unmatched: 4. The CDR3 covers 14 residues. The source of this sequence is an adult in good health. The chain is built from TRBV7-2 and TRBJ2-5; 7 bases map to TRBD2. The material was peripheral blood, obtained on day 0 of AZD1222 vaccination. This chain's CDR3 is CASSLGGSGETQYF. The CDR3 DNA reads TGTGCCAGCAGCTTAGGCGGGAGTGGTGAGACCCAGTACTTC.